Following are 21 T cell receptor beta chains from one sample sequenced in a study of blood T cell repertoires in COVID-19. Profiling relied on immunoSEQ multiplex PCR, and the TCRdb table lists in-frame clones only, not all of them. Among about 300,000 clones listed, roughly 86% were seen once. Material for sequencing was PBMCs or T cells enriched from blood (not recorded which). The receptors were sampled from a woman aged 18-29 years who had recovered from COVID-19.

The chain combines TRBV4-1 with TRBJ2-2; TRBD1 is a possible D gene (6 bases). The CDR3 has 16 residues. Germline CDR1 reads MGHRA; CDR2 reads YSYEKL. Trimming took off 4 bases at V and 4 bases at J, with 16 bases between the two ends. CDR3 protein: CASSPAPGQITGELFF. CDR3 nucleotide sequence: TGCGCCAGCAGCCCAGCCCCCGGACAGATCACCGGGGAGCTGTTTTTT.

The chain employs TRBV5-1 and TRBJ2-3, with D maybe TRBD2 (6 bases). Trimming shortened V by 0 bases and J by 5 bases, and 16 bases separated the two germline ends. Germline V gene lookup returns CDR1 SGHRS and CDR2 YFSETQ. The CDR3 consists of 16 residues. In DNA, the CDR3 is TGCGCCAGCAGCTTGGGGCGGGGAGGAAATGGAGATACGCAGTATTTT. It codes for CASSLGRGGNGDTQYF.

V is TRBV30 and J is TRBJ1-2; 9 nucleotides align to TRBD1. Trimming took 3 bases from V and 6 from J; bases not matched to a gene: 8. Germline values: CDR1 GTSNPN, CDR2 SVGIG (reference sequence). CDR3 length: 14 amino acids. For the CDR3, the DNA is TGTGCCTGGAGCGTGGACAGGGGATATGATGGCTACACCTTC. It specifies CAWSVDRGYDGYTF.

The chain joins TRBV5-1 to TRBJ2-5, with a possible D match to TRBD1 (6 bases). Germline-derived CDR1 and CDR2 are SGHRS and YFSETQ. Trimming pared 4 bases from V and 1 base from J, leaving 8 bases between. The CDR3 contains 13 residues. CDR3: CASSRTVQETQYF. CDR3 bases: TGCGCCAGCAGCCGGACAGTCCAAGAGACCCAGTACTTC.

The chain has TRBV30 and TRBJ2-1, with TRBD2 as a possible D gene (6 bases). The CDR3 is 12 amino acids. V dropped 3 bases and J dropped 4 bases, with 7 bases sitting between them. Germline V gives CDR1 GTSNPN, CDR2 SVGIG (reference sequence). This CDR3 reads CAWRTSYNEQFF. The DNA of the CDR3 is TGTGCCTGGAGGACTAGTTACAATGAGCAGTTCTTC.

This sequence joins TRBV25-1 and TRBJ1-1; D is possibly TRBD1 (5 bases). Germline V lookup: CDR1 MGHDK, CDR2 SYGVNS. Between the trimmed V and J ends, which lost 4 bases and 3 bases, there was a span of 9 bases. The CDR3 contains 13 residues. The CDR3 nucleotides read TGTGCCAGCAGTGTATCGGGGGACACTGAAGCTTTCTTT. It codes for CASSVSGDTEAFF.

CDR3 in DNA: TGTGCCAGCAGTTTAGCGGGGAGGGCCACAGATACGCAGTATTTT. Translating gives CASSLAGRATDTQYF. The chain links TRBV28 to TRBJ2-3; TRBD2 matches at 7 bases. This CDR3 spans 15 amino acids. Germline lookup yields CDR1 MDHEN and CDR2 SYDVKM. V lost 2 bases to trimming and J lost 2 bases; unmatched junction nucleotides: 4.

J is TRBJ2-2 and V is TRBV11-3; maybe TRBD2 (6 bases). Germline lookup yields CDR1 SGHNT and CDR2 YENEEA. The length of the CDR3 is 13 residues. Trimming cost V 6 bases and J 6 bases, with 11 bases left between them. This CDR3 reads CASSRDSAGELFF. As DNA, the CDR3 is TGTGCCAGCAGTCGGGACTCGGCCGGGGAGCTGTTTTTT.

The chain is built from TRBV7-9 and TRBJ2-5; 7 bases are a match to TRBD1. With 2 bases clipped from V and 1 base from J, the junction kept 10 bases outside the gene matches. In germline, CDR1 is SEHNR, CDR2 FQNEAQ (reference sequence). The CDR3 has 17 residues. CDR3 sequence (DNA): TGTGCCAGCAGCTTATTGTTCGGACAGGTAGTCCAAGAGACCCAGTACTTC. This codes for CASSLLFGQVVQETQYF.

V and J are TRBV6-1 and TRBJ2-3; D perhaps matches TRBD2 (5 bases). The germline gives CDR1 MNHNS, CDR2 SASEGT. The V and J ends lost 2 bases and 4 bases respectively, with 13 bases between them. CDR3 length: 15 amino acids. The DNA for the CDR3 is TGTGCCAGCAGTGAATCTCGGTGGCGGGCAGATACGCAGTATTTT. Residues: CASSESRWRADTQYF.

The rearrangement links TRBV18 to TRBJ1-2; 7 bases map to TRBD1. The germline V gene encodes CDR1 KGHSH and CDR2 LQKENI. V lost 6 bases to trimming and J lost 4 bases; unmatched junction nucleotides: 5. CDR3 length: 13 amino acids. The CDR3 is CASSPGQSYGYTF. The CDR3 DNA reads TGTGCCAGCTCGCCGGGACAGTCCTATGGCTACACCTTC.

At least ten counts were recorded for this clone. CDR3 DNA: TGTGCCAGCAGCTTAGCGGGGAGTTGGATGAACACTGAAGCTTTCTTT. Residues: CASSLAGSWMNTEAFF. The gene calls are TRBV7-9 and TRBJ1-1; no clear D gene. The germline V gene encodes CDR1 SEHNR and CDR2 FQNEAQ (reference sequence). The CDR3 consists of 16 residues. V lost 0 bases to trimming and J lost 0 bases, with 11 bases between them.

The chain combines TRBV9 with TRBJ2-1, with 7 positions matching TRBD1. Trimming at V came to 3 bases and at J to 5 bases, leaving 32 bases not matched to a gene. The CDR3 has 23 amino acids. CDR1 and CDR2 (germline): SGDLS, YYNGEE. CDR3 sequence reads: CASSAQGGRTPSESGLRHNEQFF. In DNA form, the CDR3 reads TGTGCCAGCAGCGCCCAAGGGGGCAGAACCCCGAGCGAGTCGGGTTTGAGACACAATGAGCAGTTCTTC.

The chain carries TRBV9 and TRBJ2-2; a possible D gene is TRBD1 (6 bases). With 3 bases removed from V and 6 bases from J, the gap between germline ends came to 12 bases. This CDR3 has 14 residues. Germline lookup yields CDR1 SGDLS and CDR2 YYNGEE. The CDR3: CASSANRAAGELFF. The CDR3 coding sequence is TGTGCCAGCAGCGCCAACAGGGCGGCCGGGGAGCTGTTTTTT.

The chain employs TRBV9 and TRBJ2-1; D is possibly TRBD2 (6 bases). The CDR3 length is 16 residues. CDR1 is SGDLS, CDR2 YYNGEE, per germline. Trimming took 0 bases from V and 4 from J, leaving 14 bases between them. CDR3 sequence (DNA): TGTGCCAGCAGCGTAGATGGGGGGTTTAGGTACAATGAGCAGTTCTTC. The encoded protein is CASSVDGGFRYNEQFF.

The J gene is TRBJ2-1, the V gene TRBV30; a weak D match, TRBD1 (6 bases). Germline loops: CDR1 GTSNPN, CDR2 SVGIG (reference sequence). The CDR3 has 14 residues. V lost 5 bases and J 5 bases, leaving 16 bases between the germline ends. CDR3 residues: CAWAFSRTDNEQFF. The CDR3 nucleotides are TGTGCCTGGGCTTTTAGTCGGACAGACAATGAGCAGTTCTTC. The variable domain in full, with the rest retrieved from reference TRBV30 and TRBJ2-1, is SQTIHQWPATLVQPVGSPLSLECTVEGTSNPNLYWYRQAAGRGLQLLFYSVGIGQISSEVPQNLSASRPQDRQFILSSKKLLLSDSGFYLCAWAFSRTDNEQFFGPGTRLTVL.

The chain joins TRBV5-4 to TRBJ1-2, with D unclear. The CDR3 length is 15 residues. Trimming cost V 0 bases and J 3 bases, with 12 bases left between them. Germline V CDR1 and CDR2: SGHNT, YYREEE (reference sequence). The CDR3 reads CASSLGPGQDYGYTF. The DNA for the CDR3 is TGTGCCAGCAGCTTGGGGCCAGGTCAGGACTATGGCTACACCTTC.

The CDR3 loop is CASISLSSEQFF. For the CDR3, the DNA is TGTGCCAGCATAAGTCTATCTAGCGAGCAGTTCTTC. The chain has TRBV6-5 and TRBJ2-1, with D possibly being TRBD2 (5 bases). The CDR3 covers 12 residues. Deletions cut 7 bases from V and 10 bases from J, with 14 bases between. CDR1 MNHEY and CDR2 SVGAGI come from the germline V gene.

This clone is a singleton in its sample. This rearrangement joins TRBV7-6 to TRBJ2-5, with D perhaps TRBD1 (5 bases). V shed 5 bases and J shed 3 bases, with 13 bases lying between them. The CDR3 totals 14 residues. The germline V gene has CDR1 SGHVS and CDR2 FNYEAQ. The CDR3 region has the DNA TGTGCCAGCAGCCCTCCGACAGATAAAGAGACCCAGTACTTC. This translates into CASSPPTDKETQYF.

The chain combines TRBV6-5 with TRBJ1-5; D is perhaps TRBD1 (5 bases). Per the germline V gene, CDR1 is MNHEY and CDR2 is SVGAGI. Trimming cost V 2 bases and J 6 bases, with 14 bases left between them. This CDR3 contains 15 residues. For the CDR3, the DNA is TGTGCCAGCAGTTACACACAGGCGCCAGGTCAGCCCCAGCATTTT. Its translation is CASSYTQAPGQPQHF.

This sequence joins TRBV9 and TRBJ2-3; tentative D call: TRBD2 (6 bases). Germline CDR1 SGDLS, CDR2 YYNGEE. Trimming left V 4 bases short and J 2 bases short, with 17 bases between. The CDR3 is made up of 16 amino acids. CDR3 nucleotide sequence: TGTGCCAGCAGCCTACTTACTAGCCTTACCACAGATACGCAGTATTTT. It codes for CASSLLTSLTTDTQYF.